This TCR beta chain was obtained from a study of T cells after somatic rescue of genetic block. Germline V gene lookup returns CDR1 DFQATT and CDR2 SNEGSKA (reference sequence). The CDR3 runs to 11 residues. V was shortened by 4 bases and J by 0 bases, with 4 bases between the two germline ends. Clones were sequenced by immunoSEQ multiplex PCR, and TCRdb holds only the in-frame ones, with some missing. The sample holds roughly 67,000 clones, 92% seen once. Sequencing was performed on peripheral blood mononuclear cells (PBMCs). The chain employs TRBV20-1 and TRBJ2-7; no clear D gene. This sequence was found in a man aged 35 to 55. CDR3 DNA: TGCAGTGCTAAAGACTCCTACGAGCAGTACTTC. It encodes CSAKDSYEQYF.